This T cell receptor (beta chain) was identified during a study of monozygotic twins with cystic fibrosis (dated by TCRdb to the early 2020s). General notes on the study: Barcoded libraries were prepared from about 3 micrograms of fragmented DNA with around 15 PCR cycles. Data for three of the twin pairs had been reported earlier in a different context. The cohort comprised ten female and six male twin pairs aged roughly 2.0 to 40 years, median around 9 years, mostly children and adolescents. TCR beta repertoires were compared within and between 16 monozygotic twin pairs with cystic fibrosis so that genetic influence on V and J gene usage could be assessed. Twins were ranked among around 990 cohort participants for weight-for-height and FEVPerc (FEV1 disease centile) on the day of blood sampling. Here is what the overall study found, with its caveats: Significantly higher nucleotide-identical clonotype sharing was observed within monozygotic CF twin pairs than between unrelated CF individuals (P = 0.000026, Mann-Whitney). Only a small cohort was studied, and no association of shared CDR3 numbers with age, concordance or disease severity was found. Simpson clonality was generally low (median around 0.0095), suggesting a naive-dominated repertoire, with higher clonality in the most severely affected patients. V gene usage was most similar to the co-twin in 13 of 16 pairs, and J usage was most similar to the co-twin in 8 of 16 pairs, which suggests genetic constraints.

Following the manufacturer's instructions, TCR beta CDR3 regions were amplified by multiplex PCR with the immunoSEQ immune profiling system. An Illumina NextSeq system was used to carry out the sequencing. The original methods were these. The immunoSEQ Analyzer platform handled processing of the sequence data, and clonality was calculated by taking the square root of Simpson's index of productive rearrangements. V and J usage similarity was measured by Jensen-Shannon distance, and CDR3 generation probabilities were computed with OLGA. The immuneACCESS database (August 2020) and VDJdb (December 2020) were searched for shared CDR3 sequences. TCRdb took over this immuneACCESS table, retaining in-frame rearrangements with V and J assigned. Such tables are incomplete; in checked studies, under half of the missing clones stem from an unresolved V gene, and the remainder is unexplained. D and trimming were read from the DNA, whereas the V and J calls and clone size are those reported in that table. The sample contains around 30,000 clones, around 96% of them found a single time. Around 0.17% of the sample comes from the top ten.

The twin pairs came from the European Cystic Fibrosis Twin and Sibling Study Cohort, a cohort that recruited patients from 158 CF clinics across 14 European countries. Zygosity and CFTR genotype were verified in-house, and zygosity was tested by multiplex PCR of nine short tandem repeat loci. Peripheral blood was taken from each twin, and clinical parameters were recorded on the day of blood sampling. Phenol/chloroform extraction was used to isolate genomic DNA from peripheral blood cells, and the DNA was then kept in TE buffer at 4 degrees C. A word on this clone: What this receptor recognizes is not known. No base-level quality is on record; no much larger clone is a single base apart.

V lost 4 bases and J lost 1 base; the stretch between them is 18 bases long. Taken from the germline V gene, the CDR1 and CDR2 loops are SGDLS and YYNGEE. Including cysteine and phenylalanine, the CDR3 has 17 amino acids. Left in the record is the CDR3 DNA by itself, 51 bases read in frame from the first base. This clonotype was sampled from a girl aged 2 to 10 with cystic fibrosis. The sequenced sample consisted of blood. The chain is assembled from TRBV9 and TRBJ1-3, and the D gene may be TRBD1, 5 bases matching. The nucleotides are TGTGCCAGCAGCCCCTCCTGGGGGGGATCATCTGGAAACACCATATATTTT. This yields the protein CASSPSWGGSSGNTIYF.